This passage covers 24 T cell receptor beta chains from one sample sequenced in a study of T cells in women clearing cervical HPV infection. Profiling relied on immunoSEQ multiplex PCR, and the TCRdb table lists in-frame clones only, not all of them. The listing records fewer than 35,000 clones. Sequenced sample: blood buffy coat. The source is a woman between 18 and 69 years old with a cervical HPV16 infection that either progressed to CIN3+ or cleared (not recorded which).

As concerns this clone: The CDR3 extends 3 residues past the end of the read, so its final part is completed from the germline J gene. The chain combines TRBV29-1 with TRBJ2-2; a weak D match, TRBD1 (6 bases). Germline CDR1 reads SQVTM; CDR2 reads ANQGSEA. The CDR3 covers 12 residues. The sequenced CDR3 bases are TGCAGCGCCCCAGGGGAAAGGGGAAAG. This codes for CSAPGERGK. The complete CDR3 reads CSAPGERGKLFF.

Concerning this clone itself: The read stops 3 residues short of the end of the CDR3; the missing end is completed from the germline J gene. The V call is TRBV5-1, the J call TRBJ2-3; D is uncertain. Germline loops: CDR1 SGHRS, CDR2 YFSETQ. The CDR3 has 14 amino acids. The V end lost 0 bases, the J end lost 2 bases, and 7 bases lay between the germline ends. The sequenced part of the CDR3 DNA is TGCGCCAGCAGCTTGGCCTATTTCACAGATACG. It codes for CASSLAYFTDT. The whole CDR3 is CASSLAYFTDTQYF.

Regarding this clone: The read ends 3 residues before the CDR3 terminus; that terminus is restored from the germline J gene. This chain links TRBV6-1 with TRBJ2-7; D remains unclear. Trimming pared 1 base from V and 0 bases from J, leaving 10 bases between. The germline V gene encodes CDR1 MNHNS and CDR2 SASEGT. The CDR3 totals 15 residues. The CDR3 region is CASSEVVTPSYEQYF. The part of the CDR3 DNA that was read is TGTGCCAGCAGTGAAGTTGTCACACCCTCCTACGAG.

The CDR3 bases that were read are TGCGCCAGCAGGCCAAGCGGGGGAAACACCGGGGAG. This translates into CASRPSGGNTGE. The whole CDR3 region reads CASRPSGGNTGELFF. The rearrangement links TRBV5-1 to TRBJ2-2, with 8 bases that match TRBD2. Read data end 3 residues before the CDR3 end; the end is taken from the germline J gene. Germline loops: CDR1 SGHRS, CDR2 YFSETQ. The junction had 5 bases not matched to a gene; V was cut back by 5 bases and J by 2 bases. The CDR3 extends over 15 amino acids.

Comment on this clone: The CDR3 goes on 3 residues after the read ends, and that part is filled in from the germline J gene. The V and J genes are TRBV19 and TRBJ2-2; D is undetermined. CDR1 and CDR2 from the germline V gene are LNHDA and SQIVND (reference sequence). This CDR3 spans 15 amino acids. Trimming removed 6 bases from V and 0 bases from J, with 11 bases in between. CDR3 sequence: CASSTGSTNTGELFF. The CDR3 DNA, read in part, is TGTGCCAGTAGCACCGGGTCTACGAACACCGGGGAG.

A remark on this clone: Read sequence stops 3 residues before the CDR3 end, and the germline J gene provides the missing end. J is TRBJ2-7 and V is TRBV29-1, with a weak D call TRBD2 (6 bases). The V gene's germline CDR1 is SQVTM and CDR2 ANQGSEA. The V and J ends lost 6 bases and 3 bases respectively, with 18 bases between them. The CDR3 is made up of 14 amino acids. The CDR3 region is CSVGDSGTYYEQYF. The CDR3 bases that were read are TGCAGCGTAGGGGACTCAGGGACCTACTACGAG.

Points on this clone: The CDR3 extends 3 residues past the end of the read, so its final part is completed from the germline J gene. This sequence joins TRBV20-1 and TRBJ2-1, with 8 positions matching TRBD2. CDR3 length: 16 residues. With V trimmed by 1 base and J by 6 bases, 11 bases remained unmatched. Per germline, CDR1 DFQATT and CDR2 SNEGSKA (reference sequence). This chain's CDR3 is CSARGPNSGIGNEQFF. Incomplete CDR3 DNA: TGCAGTGCTAGAGGTCCCAATAGCGGGATTGGCAATGAG.

Comments on this clone: Read sequence stops 3 residues before the CDR3 end, and the germline J gene provides the missing end. The J gene is TRBJ1-2, the V gene TRBV5-4, with a tentative D call TRBD1 (5 bases). The germline V gene encodes CDR1 SGHNT and CDR2 YYREEE (reference sequence). V lost 0 bases and J lost 7, with 16 bases in between. The CDR3 extends over 15 amino acids. Here the CDR3 reads CASSLAGQVITGYTF. The DNA read from the CDR3 is TGTGCCAGCAGCTTGGCCGGACAAGTAATCACTGGC. Variable domain in full (rest from reference TRBV5-4 and TRBJ1-2): ETGVTQSPTHLIKTRGQQVTLRCSSQSGHNTVSWYQQALGQGPQFIFQYYREEENGRGNFPPRFSGLQFPNYSSELNVNALELDDSALYLCASSLAGQVITGYTFGSGTRLTVV.

Regarding this clone: The observed sequence ends 3 residues before the CDR3 terminus, with the missing tail filled in from the germline J gene. The chain joins TRBV7-6 to TRBJ2-1; 10 bases line up with TRBD1. Germline V gene sequence: CDR1 SGHVS, CDR2 FNYEAQ. The CDR3 extends over 15 amino acids. V lost 5 bases, J lost 9 bases, and 10 bases stayed unmatched. The chain's CDR3 is CASSKDRGWSGEQFF. Partial CDR3 DNA: TGTGCCAGCAGCAAGGACAGGGGGTGGTCTGGTGAG.

As to this clone: The CDR3 end lies 3 residues beyond the end of the read and is filled in from the germline J gene. V usage is TRBV18 and J usage is TRBJ2-3; 11 nucleotides agree with TRBD2. CDR1 is KGHSH, CDR2 LQKENI, per germline. CDR3 size: 14 residues. The CDR3 protein is CASSPPASGRTQYF. Incomplete CDR3 DNA: TGTGCCAGCTCACCACCGGCTAGCGGGAGGACG.

About this clone: Coverage ceases 3 residues before the CDR3 finishes, and the germline J gene fills in the end. Other DNA sequences in this specimen translate into the identical CDR3. The genes are TRBV10-3 and TRBJ2-3, with D tentatively TRBD2 (5 bases). CDR1 ENHRY and CDR2 SYGVKD come from the germline V gene. The ends were cut back, 4 bases at V and 7 bases at J, with 21 bases in the middle. The CDR3 has 16 amino acids. The CDR3: CAISAFSDGGTYTQYF. CDR3 DNA (partial): TGTGCCATCAGTGCTTTCAGCGACGGAGGTACGTATACG.

About this clone itself: The sequence runs out 3 residues before the end of the CDR3; the remainder is reconstructed from the germline J gene. The chain joins TRBV19 to TRBJ2-2; 8 bases map to TRBD1. The germline V gene encodes CDR1 LNHDA and CDR2 SQIVND (reference sequence). CDR3 size: 13 residues. CDR3 DNA, as far as it was read: TGTGCCAGTAAGGGACAGGTAACCGAAAAG. Its protein product is CASKGQVTEK. In full, the CDR3 is CASKGQVTEKLFF.

In regard to this clone: Sequencing ends 3 residues short of the CDR3 end; the germline J gene provides the rest. The V and J genes are TRBV20-1 and TRBJ2-3, with TRBD1 matching 8 bases. The V and J ends lost 4 bases and 2 bases, in that order; junction bases with no gene match: 8. Germline V CDR1 and CDR2: DFQATT, SNEGSKA (reference sequence). The CDR3 is made up of 15 amino acids. CDR3 in amino acids: CSAKNPGQATDTQYF. CDR3 DNA (partial): TGCAGTGCTAAGAACCCGGGACAGGCCACAGATACG.

Worth noting for this clone: The read gets to within 3 residues of the CDR3 end, and the germline J gene fills in the rest. The chain has TRBV30 and TRBJ2-7; D perhaps matches TRBD1 (5 bases). V was clipped by 4 bases and J by 3 bases, with 13 bases between them. The germline V gene encodes CDR1 GTSNPN and CDR2 SVGIG (reference sequence). The CDR3 is 13 amino acids. The DNA read from the CDR3 is TGTGCCTGGAACCCCGACAGTTTCTACGAG. Amino acid sequence: CAWNPDSFYE. The entire CDR3 sequence reads CAWNPDSFYEQYF.

With regard to this clone: From the germline J gene comes the end of the CDR3, since the read stops 3 residues before it. The rearrangement joins TRBV29-1 to TRBJ2-2; 10 bases align to TRBD1. There are 16 residues in the CDR3. CDR1 and CDR2 from the germline V gene are SQVTM and ANQGSEA. The CDR3 is CSARQGAFATNEKLFF. The CDR3 DNA, read in part, is TGCAGCGCCAGACAGGGGGCATTTGCAACTAATGAAAAG.

Remarks on this clone: The read terminates 3 residues before the CDR3 end, so the remaining end is supplied by the germline J gene. The chain links TRBV5-1 to TRBJ2-7; TRBD1 matches 8 bases. Germline V gene lookup returns CDR1 SGHRS and CDR2 YFSETQ. V lost 5 bases, J lost 2 bases, and 6 bases stayed unmatched. There are 14 residues in the CDR3. Here the CDR3 reads CASRRTGNTYEQYF. The CDR3 DNA, read in part, is TGCGCCAGCAGAAGGACAGGGAACACCTACGAG.

As regards this clone: The read comes to an end 3 residues before the CDR3 does, leaving the germline J gene to fill in the end. This sequence joins TRBV6-2 or TRBV6-3 and TRBJ2-7; the D gene is possibly TRBD2 (6 bases). The CDR3 loop spans 15 amino acids. With 3 bases removed from V and 3 bases from J, the gap between germline ends came to 15 bases. Germline V lookup: CDR1 MNHEY, CDR2 SVGEGT. The sequenced part of the CDR3 DNA is TGTGCCAGCAGTTATCCAGCGGCGGGGTACTACGAG. Translated: CASSYPAAGYYE. The entire CDR3 sequence reads CASSYPAAGYYEQYF.

In regard to this clone: The CDR3 end falls 3 residues outside the read, so it is completed with the germline J gene. J is TRBJ2-1 and V is TRBV19; D ambiguous. Germline V gene data show CDR1 as LNHDA and CDR2 as SQIVND (reference sequence). The germline V and J ends were trimmed by 5 bases and 8 bases, with 10 bases remaining between them. This CDR3 has 12 amino acids. CDR3: CASSDRVDEQFF. The DNA read from the CDR3 is TGTGCCAGTAGTGACCGGGTTGATGAG.

For this clone: The read terminates 3 residues before the CDR3 end, so the remaining end is supplied by the germline J gene. The genes are TRBV6-2 or TRBV6-3 and TRBJ2-4, with 7 bases identical to TRBD1. This CDR3 spans 11 amino acids. CDR1 and CDR2 from the germline V gene are MNHEY and SVGEGT. The DNA read from the CDR3 is TGTGCCGGTCAGGGGGTTCAAGGT. It is translated as CAGQGVQG. The full CDR3 protein reads CAGQGVQGQYF.

In regard to this clone: The CDR3 end lies 3 residues beyond the end of the read and is filled in from the germline J gene. V and J are TRBV6-1 and TRBJ1-1, with a tentative D call TRBD1 (6 bases). In germline, CDR1 is MNHNS, CDR2 SASEGT. Trimming stripped 3 bases from V and 6 bases from J, with 17 bases between. The CDR3 is 15 residues long. The CDR3 loop is CASSDGGGLRPEAFF. CDR3 DNA (partial): TGTGCCAGCAGTGATGGGGGGGGCCTTAGGCCTGAA.

A remark on this clone: The observed sequence ends 3 residues before the CDR3 terminus, with the missing tail filled in from the germline J gene. The chain uses TRBV29-1 and TRBJ2-1; TRBD1 might be the D (6 bases). CDR1 SQVTM and CDR2 ANQGSEA come from the germline V gene. V was clipped by 7 bases and J by 5 bases, with 12 bases between them. The CDR3 contains 12 residues. Incomplete CDR3 DNA: TGCAGCGCCGGCAGGGGCGACAATGAG. This sequence encodes CSAGRGDNE. The whole CDR3 region reads CSAGRGDNEQFF.

CDR3: CSAAGVSSYNEQFF. CDR3 DNA, as far as it was read: TGCAGTGCGGCAGGGGTTTCCTCCTACAATGAG. The rearrangement links TRBV20-1 to TRBJ2-1; possible D gene TRBD1, 6 bases. The CDR3 extends 3 residues past the end of the read, so its final part is completed from the germline J gene. Trimming took 6 bases from V and 0 from J, leaving 12 bases between them. The CDR3 totals 14 residues. Germline CDR1 reads DFQATT; CDR2 reads SNEGSKA (reference sequence).

As regards this clone: Read coverage stops 3 residues before the CDR3 terminus; the germline J gene supplies the remainder. The chain combines TRBV20-1 with TRBJ1-5; D not certain. This CDR3 is built from 12 residues. Germline CDR1 DFQATT, CDR2 SNEGSKA (reference sequence). V was shortened by 0 bases and J by 5 bases, with 5 bases between the two germline ends. This CDR3 reads CSARDSDQPQHF. Incomplete CDR3 DNA: TGCAGTGCTAGAGATTCGGATCAGCCC.

Measured by frequency, this clone is medium-sized. Sequencing ends 3 residues short of the CDR3 end; the germline J gene provides the rest. The J gene is TRBJ2-3, the V gene TRBV7-3, with 8 bases aligning to TRBD2. J lost 4 bases, V lost 4 bases, and 7 bases had no gene match. CDR3 length equals 15 residues. The V gene's germline CDR1 is SGHTA and CDR2 FQGTGA. The CDR3 region is CASSSGGGSADTQYF. The sequenced part of the CDR3 DNA is TGTGCCAGCAGCTCCGGGGGGGGCAGCGCAGATACG.